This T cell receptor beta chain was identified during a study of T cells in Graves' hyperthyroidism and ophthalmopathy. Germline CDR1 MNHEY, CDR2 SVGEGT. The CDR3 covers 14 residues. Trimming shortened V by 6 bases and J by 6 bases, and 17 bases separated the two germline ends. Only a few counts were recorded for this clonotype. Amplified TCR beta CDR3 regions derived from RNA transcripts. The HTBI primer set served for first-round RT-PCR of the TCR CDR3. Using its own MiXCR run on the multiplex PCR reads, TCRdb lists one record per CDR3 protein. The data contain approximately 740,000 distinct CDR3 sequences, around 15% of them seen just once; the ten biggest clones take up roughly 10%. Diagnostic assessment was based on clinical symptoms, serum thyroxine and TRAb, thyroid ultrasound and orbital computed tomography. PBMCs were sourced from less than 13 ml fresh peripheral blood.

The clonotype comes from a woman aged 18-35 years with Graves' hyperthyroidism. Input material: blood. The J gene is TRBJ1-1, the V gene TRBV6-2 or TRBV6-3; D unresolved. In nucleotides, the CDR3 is TGTGCCAGCAGCCGCCAGGTGACGGCGCCTGAAGCTTTCTTT. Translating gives CASSRQVTAPEAFF.